This passage covers 8 T cell receptor beta chains from one sample sequenced in a study of OX40 agonist ivuxolimab in advanced cancers. Profiling relied on immunoSEQ multiplex PCR, and the TCRdb table lists in-frame clones only, not all of them. Of about 35,000 clones listed, 70% to 85% are singletons. Sequences were derived from CD4+ or CD8+ T cells sorted from blood, sampled in a trial of the OX40 agonist ivuxolimab. Receptors originate from an adult with an advanced solid tumor such as melanoma, head and neck, liver or kidney cancer.

The rearrangement joins TRBV5-3 to TRBJ1-1; the match to TRBD1 covers 11 bases. TRBV5-3 is labeled an ORF, and its function is uncertain. This CDR3 has 19 amino acids. The junction had 17 bases not matched to a gene; V was cut back by 4 bases and J by 3 bases. The CDR3 here is CARSTRRGQGVSRDTEAFF. As DNA, the CDR3 is TGTGCCAGAAGCACACGGAGGGGACAGGGGGTTTCTAGGGACACTGAAGCTTTCTTT.

The chain recombines TRBV28 with TRBJ2-7, with TRBD2 matching over 12 bases. Germline V CDR1 and CDR2: MDHEN, SYDVKM. Losses at the gene ends were 5 bases for V and 5 bases for J; bases not matched to a gene: 7. The CDR3 runs to 15 residues. In nucleotides, the CDR3 is TGTGCCAGCAGTACCCTAGCGGGGGGGCTCCACGAGCAGTACTTC. This gives the protein CASSTLAGGLHEQYF.

This chain links TRBV5-1 with TRBJ1-1, with D perhaps TRBD1 (5 bases). The CDR3 consists of 15 residues. Per germline, CDR1 SGHRS and CDR2 YFSETQ. With 0 bases removed from V and 11 bases from J, the gap between germline ends came to 20 bases. DNA for the CDR3: TGCGCCAGCAGCTTGGTGGGTGGCAGGGAGGTTCAGGCTTTCTTT. Translation: CASSLVGGREVQAFF.

The V call is TRBV27, the J call TRBJ1-4; tentatively, D is TRBD1 (6 bases). Germline V gene lookup returns CDR1 MNHEY and CDR2 SMNVEV (reference sequence). The CDR3 covers 13 residues. V lost 8 bases and J lost 5, with 12 bases in between. CDR3 DNA: TGTGCCAGCGGCCCCACAGGGAATGAAAAACTGTTTTTT. Protein product: CASGPTGNEKLFF.

The rearrangement uses TRBV6-4 and TRBJ1-2; no clear D gene. Trimming took off 6 bases at V and 2 bases at J, with 16 bases between the two ends. The CDR3 runs to 15 residues. From germline, CDR1 is MRHNA and CDR2 SNTAGT. The chain's CDR3 is CASSETSQANYGYTF. CDR3 nucleotide sequence: TGTGCCAGCAGCGAAACTTCCCAGGCGAACTATGGCTACACCTTC.

Here the CDR3 DNA reads TGTGCCAGTAGTACCGGACGCATGAACACTGAAGCTTTCTTT. It yields the protein CASSTGRMNTEAFF. The chain joins TRBV19 to TRBJ1-1; D gene unclear. Per germline, CDR1 LNHDA and CDR2 SQIVND (reference sequence). V lost 4 bases and J lost 0, with 9 bases in between. The CDR3 is made up of 14 amino acids.

This chain connects TRBV29-1 to TRBJ1-2; D call uncertain. CDR1 SQVTM and CDR2 ANQGSEA come from the germline V gene. Trimming removed 6 bases from V and 0 bases from J, with 8 bases in between. This CDR3 has 12 residues. As DNA, the CDR3 is TGCAGCGTCTACACTTCTAACTATGGCTACACCTTC. Its protein product is CSVYTSNYGYTF.

This chain joins TRBV11-3 and TRBJ2-5; D gene ambiguous. Between the trimmed V and J ends, which lost 6 bases and 7 bases, there was a span of 18 bases. This CDR3 is built from 14 residues. The germline CDR1 and CDR2 sequences are SGHNT and YENEEA. The CDR3 loop is CASSYYLTDGTQYF. As DNA, the CDR3 is TGTGCCAGCAGTTATTACTTGACGGATGGGACCCAGTACTTC.